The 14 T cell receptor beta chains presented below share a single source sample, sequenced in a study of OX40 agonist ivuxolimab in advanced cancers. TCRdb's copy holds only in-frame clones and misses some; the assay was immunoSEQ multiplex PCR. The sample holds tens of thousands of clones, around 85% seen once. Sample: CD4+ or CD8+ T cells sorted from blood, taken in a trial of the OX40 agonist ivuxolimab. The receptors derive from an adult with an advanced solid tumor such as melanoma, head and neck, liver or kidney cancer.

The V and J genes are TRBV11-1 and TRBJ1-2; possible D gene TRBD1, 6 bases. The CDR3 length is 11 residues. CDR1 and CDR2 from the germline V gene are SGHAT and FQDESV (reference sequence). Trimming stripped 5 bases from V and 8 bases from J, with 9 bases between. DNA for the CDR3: TGTGCCAGCAGCGATGGGGGCGGCTACACCTTC. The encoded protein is CASSDGGGYTF.

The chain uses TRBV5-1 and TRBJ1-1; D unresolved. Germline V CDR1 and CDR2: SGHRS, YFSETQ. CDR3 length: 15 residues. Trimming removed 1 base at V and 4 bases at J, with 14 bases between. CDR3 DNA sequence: TGCGCCAGCAGCTTGATCGGCGTTCTGGGCACTGAAGCTTTCTTT. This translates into CASSLIGVLGTEAFF.

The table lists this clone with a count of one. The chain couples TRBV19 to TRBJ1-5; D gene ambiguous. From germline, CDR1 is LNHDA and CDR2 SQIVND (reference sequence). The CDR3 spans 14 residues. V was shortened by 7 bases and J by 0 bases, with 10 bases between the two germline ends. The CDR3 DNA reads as TGTGCCAGTATCCTGACGGCTAGCAATCAGCCCCAGCATTTT. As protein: CASILTASNQPQHF.

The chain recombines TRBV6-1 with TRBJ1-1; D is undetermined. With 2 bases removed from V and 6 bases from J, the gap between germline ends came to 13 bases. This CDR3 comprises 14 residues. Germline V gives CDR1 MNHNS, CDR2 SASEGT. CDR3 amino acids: CASSEQVPRAEAFF. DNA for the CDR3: TGTGCCAGCAGTGAACAGGTTCCCCGGGCTGAAGCTTTCTTT.

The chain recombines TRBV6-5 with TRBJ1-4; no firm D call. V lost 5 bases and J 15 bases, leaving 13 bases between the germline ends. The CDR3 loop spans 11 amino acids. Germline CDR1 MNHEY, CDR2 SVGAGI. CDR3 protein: CASSNLVSVFF. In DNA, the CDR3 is TGTGCCAGCAGTAATCTAGTTTCGGTGTTTTTT.

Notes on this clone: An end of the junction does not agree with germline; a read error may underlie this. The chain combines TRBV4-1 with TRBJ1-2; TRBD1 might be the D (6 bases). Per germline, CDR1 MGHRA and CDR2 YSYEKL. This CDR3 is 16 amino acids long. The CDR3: CASSQEQGQLSYGYTF. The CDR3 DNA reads TGCGCCAGCAGTCAAGAACAGGGCCAACTGAGCTATGGCTACACCTTC.

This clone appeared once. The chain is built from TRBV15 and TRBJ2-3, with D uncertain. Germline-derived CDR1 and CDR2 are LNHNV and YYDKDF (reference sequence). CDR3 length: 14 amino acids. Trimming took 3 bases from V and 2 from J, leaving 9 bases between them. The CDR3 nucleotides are TGTGCCACCAGCAGGTCGCAGCCCACAGATACGCAGTATTTT. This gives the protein CATSRSQPTDTQYF.

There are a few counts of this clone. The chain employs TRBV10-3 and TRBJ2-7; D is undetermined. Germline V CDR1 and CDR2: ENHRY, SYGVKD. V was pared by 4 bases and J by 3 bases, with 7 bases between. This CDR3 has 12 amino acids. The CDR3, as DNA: TGTGCCATCAGTGCAGGAAACTACGAGCAGTACTTC. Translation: CAISAGNYEQYF.

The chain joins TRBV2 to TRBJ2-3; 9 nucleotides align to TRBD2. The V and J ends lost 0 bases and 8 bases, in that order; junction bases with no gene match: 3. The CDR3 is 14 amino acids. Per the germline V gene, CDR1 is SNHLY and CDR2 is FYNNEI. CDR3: CASSEALSGGTQYF. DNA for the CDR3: TGTGCCAGCAGTGAAGCGCTTAGCGGGGGTACGCAGTATTTT.

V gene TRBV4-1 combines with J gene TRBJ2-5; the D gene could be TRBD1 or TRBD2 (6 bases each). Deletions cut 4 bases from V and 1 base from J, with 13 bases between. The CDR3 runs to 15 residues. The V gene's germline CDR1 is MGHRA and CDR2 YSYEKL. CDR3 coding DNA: TGCGCCAGCAGCCGAAATGAGGGGGGCCAAGAGACCCAGTACTTC. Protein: CASSRNEGGQETQYF.

CDR3 residues: CASSRQGESEKLFF. The CDR3 DNA follows: TGTGCCAGCAGCAGACAGGGCGAAAGTGAAAAACTGTTTTTT. The chain uses TRBV28 and TRBJ1-4; 7 nucleotides align to TRBD1. Germline trimming cut 6 bases from V and 7 bases from J; bases unmatched to any gene: 8. Germline CDR1 reads MDHEN; CDR2 reads SYDVKM. CDR3 length equals 14 residues. Filled out from reference TRBV28 and TRBJ1-4, the complete variable domain reads DVKVTQSSRYLVKRTGEKVFLECVQDMDHENMFWYRQDPGLGLRLIYFSYDVKMKEKGDIPEGYSVSREKKERFSLILESASTNQTSMYLCASSRQGESEKLFFGSGTQLSVL.

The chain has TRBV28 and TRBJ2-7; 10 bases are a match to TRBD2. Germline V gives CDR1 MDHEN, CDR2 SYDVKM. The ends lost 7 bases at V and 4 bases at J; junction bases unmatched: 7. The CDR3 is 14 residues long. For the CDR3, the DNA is TGTGCCAGCAACCCCTTTAGCGGGGGGTACGAGCAGTACTTC. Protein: CASNPFSGGYEQYF.

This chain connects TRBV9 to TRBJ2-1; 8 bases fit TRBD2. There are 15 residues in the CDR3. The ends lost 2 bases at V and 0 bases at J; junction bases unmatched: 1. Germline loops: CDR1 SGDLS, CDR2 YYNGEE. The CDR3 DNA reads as TGTGCCAGCAGCGTTAGCGGGGTCTCCTACAATGAGCAGTTCTTC. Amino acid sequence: CASSVSGVSYNEQFF.

The CDR3 loop is CASSFGTGVQPQHF. The DNA of the CDR3 is TGTGCCAGCAGTTTCGGGACAGGGGTTCAGCCCCAGCATTTT. The V gene is TRBV28, the J gene TRBJ1-5; 10 bases align to TRBD1. Germline assignment: CDR1 MDHEN and CDR2 SYDVKM. This CDR3 region has 14 residues. V lost 3 bases and J lost 6; bases outside the gene matches: 2.